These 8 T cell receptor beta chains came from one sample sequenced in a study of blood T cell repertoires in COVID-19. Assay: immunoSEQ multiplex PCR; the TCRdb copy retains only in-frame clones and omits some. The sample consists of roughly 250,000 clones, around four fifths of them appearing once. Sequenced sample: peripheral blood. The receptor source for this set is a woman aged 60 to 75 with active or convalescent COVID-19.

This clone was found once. The CDR3 sequence is CASKEQKPTLNSPLHF. The CDR3 DNA sequence: TGTGCCAGTAAAGAACAGAAACCTACCCTAAATTCACCCCTCCACTTT. This chain links TRBV19 with TRBJ1-6, with D unclear. V lost 7 bases and J lost 7, with 20 bases in between. This CDR3 has 16 residues. Germline lookup yields CDR1 LNHDA and CDR2 SQIVND (reference sequence).

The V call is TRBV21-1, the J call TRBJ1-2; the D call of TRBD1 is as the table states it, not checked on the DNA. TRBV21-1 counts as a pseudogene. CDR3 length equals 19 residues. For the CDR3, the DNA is TGTGCCAGCAGCAAAGGTGTAGGGGCAACTTTGGACAATAACTATGGCTACACCTTC. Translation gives CASSKGVGATLDNNYGYTF.

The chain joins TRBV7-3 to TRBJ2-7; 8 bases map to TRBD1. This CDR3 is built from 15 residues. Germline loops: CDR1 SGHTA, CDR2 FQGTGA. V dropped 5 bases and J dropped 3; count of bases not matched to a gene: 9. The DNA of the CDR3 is TGTGCCAGCAGCCCCGGACAGGGTATCCTCTACGAGCAGTACTTC. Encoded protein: CASSPGQGILYEQYF.

This CDR3 reads CASSYPGQGYGEQFF. The DNA for the CDR3 is TGTGCCAGCAGCTACCCGGGACAGGGGTATGGTGAGCAGTTCTTC. The chain has TRBV5-5 and TRBJ2-1; 10 positions match TRBD1. The CDR3 length is 15 residues. Germline V gene sequence: CDR1 SGHKS, CDR2 YYEKEE (reference sequence). Trimming took 3 bases from V and 9 from J; bases not matched to a gene: 9.

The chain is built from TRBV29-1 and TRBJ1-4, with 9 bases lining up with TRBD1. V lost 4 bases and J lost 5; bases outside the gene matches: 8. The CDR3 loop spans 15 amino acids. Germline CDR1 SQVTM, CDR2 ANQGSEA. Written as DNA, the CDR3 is TGCAGCGTTGTCCTCTCCGGGACAGGGAATGAAAAACTGTTTTTT. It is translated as CSVVLSGTGNEKLFF. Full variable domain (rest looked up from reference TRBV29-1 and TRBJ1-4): SAVISQKPSRDICQRGTSLTIQCQVDSQVTMMFWYRQQPGQSLTLIATANQGSEATYESGFVIDKFPISRPNLTFSTLTVSNMSPEDSSIYLCSVVLSGTGNEKLFFGSGTQLSVL.

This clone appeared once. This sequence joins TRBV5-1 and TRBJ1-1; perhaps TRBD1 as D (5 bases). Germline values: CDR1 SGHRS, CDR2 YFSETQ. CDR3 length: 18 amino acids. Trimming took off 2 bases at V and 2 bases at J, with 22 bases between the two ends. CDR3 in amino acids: CASSFGARRQAINTEAFF. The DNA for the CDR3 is TGCGCCAGCAGCTTTGGGGCCCGCCGGCAGGCTATTAACACTGAAGCTTTCTTT.

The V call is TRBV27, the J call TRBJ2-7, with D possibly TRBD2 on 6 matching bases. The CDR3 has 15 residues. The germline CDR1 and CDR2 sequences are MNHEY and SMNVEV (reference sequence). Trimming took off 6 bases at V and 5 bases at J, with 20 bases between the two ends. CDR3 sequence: CASSGGVAVADEQYF. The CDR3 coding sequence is TGTGCCAGCAGCGGGGGTGTGGCGGTGGCCGACGAGCAGTACTTC.

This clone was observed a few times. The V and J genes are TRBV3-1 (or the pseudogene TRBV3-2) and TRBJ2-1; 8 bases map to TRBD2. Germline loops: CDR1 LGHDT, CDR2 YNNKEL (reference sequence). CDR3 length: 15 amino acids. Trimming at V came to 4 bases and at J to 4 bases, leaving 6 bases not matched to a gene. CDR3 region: CASSRSGGAYNEQFF. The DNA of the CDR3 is TGTGCCAGCAGCCGAAGCGGGGGAGCTTACAATGAGCAGTTCTTC.